The rows below give T cell receptor beta chains drawn from one sample of a study of cytomegalovirus exposure and HLA in healthy donors. The table came from immunoSEQ multiplex PCR; TCRdb's copy has only in-frame clones and leaves some out. Of some 130,000 clones in the sample, roughly 10% are singletons; the top ten hold 1.8%. The sequencing sample was made of PBMCs. These receptors were obtained from a middle-aged man in good health and CMV-seronegative. CDR3s include the opening cysteine and the closing phenylalanine or tryptophan. The order of the fields is J gene, D gene, V gene, clone size, CDR3 protein, CDR3 DNA. The D gene is left open where the match is weak. Size is stated for part of the rows, as once, few or many counts, or as a class when the clone is expanded.

j_call: TRBJ2-5
d_call: TRBD1
v_call: TRBV5-1
clone_size: few
cdr3_aa: CASSPDLTGAPNF
cdr3_nt: TGCGCCAGCAGCCCGGACCTTACAGGGGCCCCAAACTTC

j_call: TRBJ2-6
d_call: .
v_call: TRBV28
clone_size: .
cdr3_aa: CASSSLSSGANVLTF
cdr3_nt: TGTGCCAGCAGTTCGCTTAGTTCTGGGGCCAACGTCCTGACTTTC

j_call: TRBJ2-1
d_call: .
v_call: TRBV14
clone_size: .
cdr3_aa: CASSQVAGYEQFF
cdr3_nt: TGTGCCAGCAGCCAAGTCGCGGGCTATGAGCAGTTCTTC

j_call: TRBJ1-2
d_call: TRBD1
v_call: TRBV5-4
clone_size: .
cdr3_aa: CASSQTGVTFYGHTF
cdr3_nt: TGTGCCAGCAGCCAGACAGGGGTGACCTTTTATGGCCACACCTTC

j_call: TRBJ1-1
d_call: TRBD1
v_call: TRBV7-2
clone_size: .
cdr3_aa: CASSLVLAGGYRNTEAFF
cdr3_nt: TGTGCCAGCAGCTTAGTTTTGGCAGGGGGTTACCGGAACACTGAAGCTTTCTTT

j_call: TRBJ1-1
d_call: TRBD1
v_call: TRBV5-4
clone_size: .
cdr3_aa: CASSYNRDRSEAFF
cdr3_nt: TGTGCCAGCAGCTACAACCGGGACAGGAGTGAAGCTTTCTTT

j_call: TRBJ2-3
d_call: TRBD2
v_call: TRBV18
clone_size: .
cdr3_aa: CASSPVVLRGGLNTQYF
cdr3_nt: TGTGCCAGCTCACCGGTTGTCTTACGGGGGGGCTTGAATACGCAGTATTTT

j_call: TRBJ2-1
d_call: .
v_call: TRBV2
clone_size: few
cdr3_aa: CASSVDSYNEQFF
cdr3_nt: TGTGCCAGCAGCGTGGACAGCTACAATGAGCAGTTCTTC

j_call: TRBJ1-4
d_call: TRBD1
v_call: TRBV6-5
clone_size: .
cdr3_aa: CASRRGRGEKLFF
cdr3_nt: TGTGCCAGCAGAAGGGGGCGGGGTGAAAAACTGTTTTTT

j_call: TRBJ2-7
d_call: .
v_call: TRBV11-2
clone_size: .
cdr3_aa: CASSLDISTGARSYEQYF
cdr3_nt: TGTGCCAGCAGCTTAGATATTTCAACGGGAGCAAGGTCCTACGAGCAGTACTTC

j_call: TRBJ2-2
d_call: TRBD2
v_call: TRBV27
clone_size: few
cdr3_aa: CARKSPLRGGDTGELFF
cdr3_nt: TGTGCCAGGAAGTCCCCTTTACGGGGGGGAGACACCGGGGAGCTGTTTTTT

j_call: TRBJ1-3
d_call: .
v_call: TRBV18
clone_size: .
cdr3_aa: CASFTAGAAGNTIYF
cdr3_nt: TGTGCCAGCTTTACTGCAGGGGCGGCTGGAAACACCATATATTTT

j_call: TRBJ1-5
d_call: .
v_call: TRBV19
clone_size: few
cdr3_aa: CASSARPQGSNQPQHF
cdr3_nt: TGTGCCAGTAGTGCCAGGCCCCAGGGCAGCAATCAGCCCCAGCATTTT

j_call: TRBJ1-2
d_call: .
v_call: TRBV7-2
clone_size: .
cdr3_aa: CASSFGVGYTF
cdr3_nt: TGTGCCAGCAGCTTCGGGGTTGGCTACACCTTC

j_call: TRBJ1-1
d_call: TRBD1
v_call: TRBV5-1
clone_size: many
cdr3_aa: CASSLTGTANTEAFF
cdr3_nt: TGCGCCAGCAGCCTAACCGGGACAGCAAACACTGAAGCTTTCTTT

j_call: TRBJ2-7
d_call: TRBD2
v_call: TRBV2
clone_size: few
cdr3_aa: CATGREAGEQYF
cdr3_nt: TGTGCCACAGGGAGGGAGGCAGGGGAGCAGTACTTC

j_call: TRBJ2-2
d_call: TRBD2
v_call: TRBV27
clone_size: .
cdr3_aa: CASSPPGLAGAGELFF
cdr3_nt: TGTGCCAGCAGTCCGCCGGGACTAGCGGGAGCCGGGGAGCTGTTTTTT

j_call: TRBJ1-2
d_call: TRBD1
v_call: TRBV5-1
clone_size: few
cdr3_aa: CASSLGDRDSGYTF
cdr3_nt: TGCGCCAGCAGCTTGGGGGACAGGGATAGTGGCTACACCTTC

j_call: TRBJ1-3
d_call: .
v_call: TRBV5-1
clone_size: few
cdr3_aa: CASSPGGENTIYF
cdr3_nt: TGCGCCAGCAGTCCGGGGGGTGAAAACACCATATATTTT

j_call: TRBJ2-1
d_call: TRBD2
v_call: TRBV5-1
clone_size: few
cdr3_aa: CASSLSGGATYNEQFF
cdr3_nt: TGCGCCAGCAGCTTGTCCGGGGGGGCCACCTACAATGAGCAGTTCTTC

j_call: TRBJ2-7
d_call: .
v_call: TRBV7-2
clone_size: .
cdr3_aa: CASSPSSGGLSVYEQYF
cdr3_nt: TGTGCCAGCAGCCCCTCCTCTGGCGGGCTGAGCGTTTACGAGCAGTACTTC

j_call: TRBJ1-5
d_call: .
v_call: TRBV12-5
clone_size: .
cdr3_aa: CASGFIRQEGNQPQHF
cdr3_nt: TGTGCTAGTGGTTTCATCAGACAGGAGGGCAATCAGCCCCAGCATTTT

j_call: TRBJ1-1
d_call: .
v_call: TRBV10-2
clone_size: few
cdr3_aa: CASRAGNTEAFF
cdr3_nt: TGCGCCAGCAGGGCAGGGAACACTGAAGCTTTCTTT

j_call: TRBJ2-1
d_call: .
v_call: TRBV5-6
clone_size: .
cdr3_aa: CASSGDINEQFF
cdr3_nt: TGTGCCAGCAGCGGGGACATTAATGAGCAGTTCTTC

j_call: TRBJ1-2
d_call: .
v_call: TRBV7-6
clone_size: .
cdr3_aa: CASSPLVALWGYTF
cdr3_nt: TGTGCCAGCAGCCCCCTTGTGGCCCTCTGGGGCTACACCTTC

j_call: TRBJ1-1
d_call: .
v_call: TRBV6-1
clone_size: .
cdr3_aa: CASSDDRGITEAFF
cdr3_nt: TGTGCCAGCAGCGACGACAGAGGAATCACTGAAGCTTTCTTT

j_call: TRBJ2-5
d_call: TRBD1
v_call: TRBV11-1
clone_size: .
cdr3_aa: CASSSYPGQHQETQYF
cdr3_nt: TGTGCCAGCAGCTCTTATCCGGGACAGCACCAAGAGACCCAGTACTTC

j_call: TRBJ2-7
d_call: TRBD1
v_call: TRBV27
clone_size: few
cdr3_aa: CASSLRRGLGEQYF
cdr3_nt: TGTGCCAGCAGTTTACGCAGGGGGCTGGGCGAGCAGTACTTC

j_call: TRBJ2-3
d_call: .
v_call: TRBV6-1
clone_size: few
cdr3_aa: CASSVFGTDTQYF
cdr3_nt: TGTGCCAGCAGTGTTTTCGGCACAGATACGCAGTATTTT

j_call: TRBJ2-7
d_call: TRBD1
v_call: TRBV19
clone_size: few
cdr3_aa: CASSPIRALDRPAIYEQYF
cdr3_nt: TGTGCCAGTAGTCCCATTCGGGCCCTGGACAGGCCGGCTATCTACGAGCAGTACTTC

j_call: TRBJ2-6
d_call: .
v_call: TRBV10-1
clone_size: .
cdr3_aa: CASSFSGANVLTF
cdr3_nt: TGCGCCAGCTCCTTCTCGGGGGCCAACGTCCTGACTTTC

j_call: TRBJ1-1
d_call: .
v_call: TRBV2
clone_size: .
cdr3_aa: CASRRQGNTEAFF
cdr3_nt: TGTGCCAGCCGACGTCAGGGGAACACTGAAGCTTTCTTT

j_call: TRBJ2-2
d_call: TRBD1
v_call: TRBV6-1
clone_size: .
cdr3_aa: CASNSDRGAGELFF
cdr3_nt: TGTGCCAGCAACTCGGACAGGGGAGCCGGGGAGCTGTTTTTT

j_call: TRBJ2-7
d_call: .
v_call: TRBV4-2
clone_size: .
cdr3_aa: CASSHSRGGYEQYF
cdr3_nt: TGTGCCAGCAGCCATAGTAGAGGGGGCTACGAGCAGTACTTC

j_call: TRBJ1-2
d_call: .
v_call: TRBV6-5
clone_size: few
cdr3_aa: CASSYSTVGAVDGYTF
cdr3_nt: TGTGCCAGCAGTTACTCGACGGTGGGGGCTGTAGATGGCTACACCTTC

j_call: TRBJ2-3
d_call: TRBD1
v_call: TRBV5-1
clone_size: few
cdr3_aa: CASTQGAGSADTQYF
cdr3_nt: TGCGCCAGCACCCAGGGGGCGGGGAGCGCAGATACGCAGTATTTT

j_call: TRBJ2-7
d_call: TRBD1
v_call: TRBV29-1
clone_size: few
cdr3_aa: CSVETPTGGYYEQYF
cdr3_nt: TGCAGCGTTGAAACCCCCACAGGGGGATACTACGAGCAGTACTTC

j_call: TRBJ2-7
d_call: TRBD2
v_call: TRBV2
clone_size: .
cdr3_aa: CASSALAGGTLSYEQYF
cdr3_nt: TGTGCCAGCAGTGCGCTAGCGGGAGGGACCCTCTCCTACGAGCAGTACTTC

j_call: TRBJ2-1
d_call: .
v_call: TRBV29-1
clone_size: .
cdr3_aa: CSVEEGKQFF
cdr3_nt: TGCAGCGTTGAAGAGGGCAAGCAGTTCTTC